Shown below are 7 T cell receptor beta chains from a single sample sequenced in a study of OX40 agonist ivuxolimab in advanced cancers. Profiled with immunoSEQ multiplex PCR; TCRdb holds only in-frame clones, not every one. The data hold about 76,000 clones, with less than 90% observed a single time. This specimen was CD4+ or CD8+ T cells sorted from blood, taken in a trial of the OX40 agonist ivuxolimab. These receptor sequences come from an adult with an advanced solid tumor such as melanoma, head and neck, liver or kidney cancer.

The rearrangement uses TRBV9 and TRBJ1-6; D perhaps matches TRBD1 (6 bases). The CDR3 length is 14 residues. The germline gives CDR1 SGDLS, CDR2 YYNGEE. Between the trimmed V and J ends, which lost 0 bases and 10 bases, there was a span of 11 bases. CDR3 in DNA: TGTGCCAGCAGCGTAGAGGAGGGGGACTCACCCCTCCACTTT. It codes for CASSVEEGDSPLHF.

Of note for this clone: A read error may account for a junction end that differs from germline. This CDR3 is also generated by other DNA sequences in the sample. V is TRBV7-3 and J is TRBJ2-3; 10 bases align to TRBD2. Germline assignment: CDR1 SGHTA and CDR2 FQGTGA. The CDR3 contains 15 residues. The chain's CDR3 is CASSYLAGGTDTQYF. For the CDR3, the DNA is TGCGCCAGCAGCTATCTAGCGGGAGGCACAGATACGCAGTATTTT.

The chain recombines TRBV19 with TRBJ2-7; D gene unclear. The germline CDR1 and CDR2 sequences are LNHDA and SQIVND (reference sequence). CDR3 length equals 13 residues. Trimming took 5 bases from V and 9 from J, leaving 17 bases between them. The CDR3 bases are TGTGCCAGTAGTGCGGAATTGCGGTTCGGGCAGTACTTC. It is translated as CASSAELRFGQYF.

The CDR3 protein is CASSFYGYEQYF. In nucleotides, the CDR3 is TGTGCCAGCAGTTTTTATGGGTACGAGCAGTACTTC. The chain couples TRBV6-4 to TRBJ2-7; no reliable D call. This CDR3 comprises 12 residues. CDR1 MRHNA and CDR2 SNTAGT come from the germline V gene. Trimming removed 5 bases from V and 4 bases from J, with 9 bases in between.

J is TRBJ1-2 and V is TRBV7-9, with 7 nucleotides matching TRBD1. This CDR3 region has 15 residues. Looked up from germline, CDR1 is SEHNR and CDR2 is FQNEAQ (reference sequence). With V trimmed by 5 bases and J by 6 bases, 12 bases remained unmatched. The CDR3 DNA follows: TGTGCCAGCAGCCCGACAGGGTATAGTGCGGATGGCTACACCTTC. This encodes CASSPTGYSADGYTF.

The V gene is TRBV11-2, the J gene TRBJ2-7; TRBD2 matches at 10 bases. Losses at the gene ends were 5 bases for V and 2 bases for J; bases not matched to a gene: 12. This CDR3 comprises 17 residues. Germline V lookup: CDR1 SGHAT, CDR2 FQNNGV. The chain's CDR3 is CASSPLGLAVITYEQYF. The CDR3 region has the DNA TGTGCCAGCAGCCCCTTAGGACTAGCGGTGATCACCTACGAGCAGTACTTC.

The chain joins TRBV30 to TRBJ1-4; D not certain. CDR3 length equals 14 residues. Per the germline V gene, CDR1 is GTSNPN and CDR2 is SVGIG (reference sequence). V was clipped by 2 bases and J by 11 bases, with 18 bases between them. Here the CDR3 reads CAWSRTSGIGKLFF. CDR3 nucleotide sequence: TGTGCCTGGAGTCGAACTTCCGGGATCGGGAAACTGTTTTTT.